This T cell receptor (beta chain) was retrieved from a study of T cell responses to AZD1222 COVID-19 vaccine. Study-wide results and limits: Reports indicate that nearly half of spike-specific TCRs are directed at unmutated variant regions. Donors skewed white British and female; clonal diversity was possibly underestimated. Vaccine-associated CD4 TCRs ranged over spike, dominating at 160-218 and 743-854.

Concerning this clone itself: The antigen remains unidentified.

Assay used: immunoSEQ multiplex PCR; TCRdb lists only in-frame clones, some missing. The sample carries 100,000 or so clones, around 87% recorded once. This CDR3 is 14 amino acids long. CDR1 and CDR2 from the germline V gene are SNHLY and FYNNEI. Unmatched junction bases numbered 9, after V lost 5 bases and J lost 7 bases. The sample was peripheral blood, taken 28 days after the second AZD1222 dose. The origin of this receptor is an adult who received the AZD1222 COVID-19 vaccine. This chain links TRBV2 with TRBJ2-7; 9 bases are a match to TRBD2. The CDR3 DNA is TGTGCCAGCAGTACCGGGACTAGCAAAGGAGAGCAGTACTTC. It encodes CASSTGTSKGEQYF.